This T cell receptor (beta chain) derives from a study of blood T cell repertoires in COVID-19. In the study overall: Nucleic acid was either cDNA or gDNA, and it came from T cells, B-cell-depleted T cells, or PBMCs.

Measured with immunoSEQ multiplex PCR; TCRdb has only the in-frame clones, and not every one. Among about half a million clones listed, 75% to 90% were seen once. Patients at the Seattle site were enrolled during active infection and followed longitudinally. The CDR3 length is 14 residues. V shed 7 bases and J 5 bases; nucleotides not matched to a gene: 6. Germline V gene data show CDR1 as MNHNY and CDR2 as SVGAGI (reference sequence). The sequence came from a man aged 18 to 35 with COVID-19, enrolled during active disease. This chain joins TRBV6-6 and TRBJ2-2; TRBD2 agrees at 8 bases. The material sequenced was peripheral blood. The DNA of the CDR3 is TGTGCCAGCACCTTACTAGCGGCGACCGGGGAGCTGTTTTTT. This translates into CASTLLAATGELFF.